This record covers a single T cell receptor (beta chain). What it recognizes is unknown. Time point given: week 47, end of study. What each vaccine dose contained was 300 ug of mutant IDH1 20-mer peptide, accompanied by topical imiquimod. This entry is derived from a study of a mutant IDH1 vaccine in newly diagnosed glioma. Study summary: Following radiotherapy alone, or alongside temozolomide cycles, vaccination was started after an interval of 4-6 weeks. Earlier care involved radiotherapy, temozolomide, or both, and the majority received both. The treated population exhibited a male proportion of roughly 60%, a female proportion of roughly 40%, and a mean age of around 40 years. Study results and caveats: Vaccine-induced immune responses were detected in approximately 93% of patients.

There are 13 residues in the CDR3. V was cut by 6 bases and J by 7 bases, with 15 bases left in between. Germline V gene data show CDR1 as SNHLY and CDR2 as FYNNEI. Clones were sequenced by immunoSEQ multiplex PCR, and TCRdb holds only the in-frame ones, with some missing. This table holds approximately 80,000 clones, approximately 78% found once. The source is a man aged 35-49 years with glioma. The V and J genes are TRBV2 and TRBJ2-5, with a possible D match to TRBD1 (6 bases). The sequences come from PBMCs, collected from a glioma patient whose treatment included an IDH1 peptide vaccine. The CDR3 spells CASRVQGIGTQYF. In nucleotides, the CDR3 is TGTGCCAGCAGGGTACAGGGAATCGGGACCCAGTACTTC.